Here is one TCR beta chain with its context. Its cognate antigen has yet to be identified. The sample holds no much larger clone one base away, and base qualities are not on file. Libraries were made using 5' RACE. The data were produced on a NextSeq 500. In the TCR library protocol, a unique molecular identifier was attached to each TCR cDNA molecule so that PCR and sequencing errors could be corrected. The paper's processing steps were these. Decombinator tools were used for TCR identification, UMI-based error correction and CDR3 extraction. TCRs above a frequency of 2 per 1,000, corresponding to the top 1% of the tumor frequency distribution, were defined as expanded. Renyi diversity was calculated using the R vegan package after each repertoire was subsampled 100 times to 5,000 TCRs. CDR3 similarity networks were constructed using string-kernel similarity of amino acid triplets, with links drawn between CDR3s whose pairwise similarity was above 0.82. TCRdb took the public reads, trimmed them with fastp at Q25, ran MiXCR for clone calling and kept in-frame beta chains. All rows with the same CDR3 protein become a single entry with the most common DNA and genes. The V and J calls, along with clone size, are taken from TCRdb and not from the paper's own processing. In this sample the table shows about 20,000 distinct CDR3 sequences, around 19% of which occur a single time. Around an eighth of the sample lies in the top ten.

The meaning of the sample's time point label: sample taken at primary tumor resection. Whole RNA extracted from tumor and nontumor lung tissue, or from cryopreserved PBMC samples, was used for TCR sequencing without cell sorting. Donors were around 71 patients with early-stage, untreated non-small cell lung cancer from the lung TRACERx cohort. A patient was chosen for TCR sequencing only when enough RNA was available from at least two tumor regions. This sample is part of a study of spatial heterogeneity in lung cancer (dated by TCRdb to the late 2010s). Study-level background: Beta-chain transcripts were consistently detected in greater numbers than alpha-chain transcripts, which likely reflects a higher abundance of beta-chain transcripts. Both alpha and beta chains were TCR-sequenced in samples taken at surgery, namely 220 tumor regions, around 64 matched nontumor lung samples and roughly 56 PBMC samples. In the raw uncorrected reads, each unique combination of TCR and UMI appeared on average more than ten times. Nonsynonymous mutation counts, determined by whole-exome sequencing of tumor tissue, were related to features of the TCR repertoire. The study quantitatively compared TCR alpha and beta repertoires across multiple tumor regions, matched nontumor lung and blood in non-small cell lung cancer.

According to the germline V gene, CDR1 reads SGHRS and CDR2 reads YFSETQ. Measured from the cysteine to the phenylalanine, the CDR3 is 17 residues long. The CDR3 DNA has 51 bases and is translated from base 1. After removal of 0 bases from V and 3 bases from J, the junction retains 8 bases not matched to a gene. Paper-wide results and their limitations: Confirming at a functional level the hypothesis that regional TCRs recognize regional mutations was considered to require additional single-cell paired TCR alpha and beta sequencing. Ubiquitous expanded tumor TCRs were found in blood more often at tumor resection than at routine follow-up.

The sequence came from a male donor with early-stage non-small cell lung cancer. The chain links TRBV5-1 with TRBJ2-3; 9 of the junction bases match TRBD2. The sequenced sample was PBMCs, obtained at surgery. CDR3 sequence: CASSLGASGEITDTQYF. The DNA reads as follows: TGCGCCAGCAGCTTGGGAGCTAGCGGGGAAATTACAGATACGCAGTATTTT.